One sample yielded the 24 T cell receptor beta chains listed below, sequenced in a study of Graves' ophthalmopathy and Graves' hyperthyroidism listed by TCRdb under 2018. This sample was sequenced with an Illumina HiSeq 2000. For repertoire sequencing, the TCR beta CDR3 regions were amplified from RNA transcripts. A first-round RT-PCR used HTBI primers with the Qiagen OneStep RT-PCR kit, followed by a second-round multiplex PCR, size selection and purification. TCRdb trimmed public reads at Q25 via fastp, called clones via MiXCR and kept in-frame beta chains. One record per CDR3 amino acid sequence lists the most common genes and DNA. The sample has around 43,000 distinct CDR3 sequences on record, 40% to 65% of them singletons. Clones ranked in the top ten supply around 18% of the sample. The sequencing sample was made of peripheral blood. Every receptor here comes from an adult man with Graves' ophthalmopathy.

The chain recombines TRBV25-1 with TRBJ2-3, with TRBD2 matching over 12 bases. CDR3 length: 16 residues. Germline assignment: CDR1 MGHDK and CDR2 SYGVNS. Unmatched junction bases numbered 8, after V lost 8 bases and J lost 2 bases. The CDR3 coding sequence is TGTGCCAGCCGGCAGACTAGCGGGAGCCCCACAGATACGCAGTATTTT. Translated, it gives CASRQTSGSPTDTQYF. The whole variable domain, filled in from reference TRBV25-1 and TRBJ2-3, reads EADIYQTPRYLVIGTGKKITLECSQTMGHDKMYWYQQDPGMELHLIHYSYGVNSTEKGDLSSESTVSRIRTEHFPLTLESARPSHTSQYLCASRQTSGSPTDTQYFGPGTRLTVL.

Concerning this clonotype itself: One base away lies a much larger clone, so this may be a sequencing read error. CDR3 protein: CASSSPPGTSSSYGQYF. The CDR3 region has the DNA TGTGCCAGCAGTTCCCCCCCAGGGACTAGCAGCTCCTACGGGCAGTACTTC. The V call is TRBV7-3, the J call TRBJ2-7; 9 bases match TRBD2. Germline V gene data show CDR1 as SGHTA and CDR2 as FQGTGA. The CDR3 runs to 17 residues.

This clonotype occurred many times. This sequence joins TRBV4-2 and TRBJ2-2, with 7 bases identical to TRBD2. This CDR3 is built from 16 residues. Germline CDR1 is LGHNA and CDR2 is YNFKEQ. After removal of 4 bases from V and 2 bases from J, the junction contained 7 bases not matched to a gene. The DNA of the CDR3 is TGTGCCAGCAGCCCAATGGGGAGGGAAAACACCGGGGAGCTGTTTTTT. Amino acids: CASSPMGRENTGELFF.

The chain links TRBV7-9 to TRBJ1-1, with unresolved D. Per germline, CDR1 SEHNR and CDR2 FQNEAQ (reference sequence). V shed 0 bases and J shed 5 bases, with 16 bases lying between them. The CDR3 loop spans 16 amino acids. The CDR3 here is CASSLAGSQTGTEAFF. CDR3 nucleotide sequence: TGTGCCAGCAGCTTAGCCGGGTCCCAAACGGGGACTGAAGCTTTCTTT. Combining the CDR3 with reference TRBV7-9 and TRBJ1-1 gives the whole variable domain DTGVSQNPRHKITKRGQNVTFRCDPISEHNRLYWYRQTLGQGPEFLTYFQNEAQLEKSRLLSDRFSAERPKGSFSTLEIQRTEQGDSAMYLCASSLAGSQTGTEAFFGQGTRLTVV.

The chain is built from TRBV20-1 and TRBJ1-2; 8 bases are a match to TRBD1. The J segment lost 3 bases and the V segment lost 4 bases, leaving 7 bases of the junction unmatched. CDR1 DFQATT and CDR2 SNEGSKA come from the germline V gene (reference sequence). The length of the CDR3 is 14 residues. In DNA form, the CDR3 reads TGCAGTGCTAAGAGACAGGGGATAGACTATGGCTACACCTTC. It codes for CSAKRQGIDYGYTF.

The chain recombines TRBV2 with TRBJ2-2; either TRBD1 or TRBD2 may fit D (5 bases each). V lost 5 bases and J lost 7, with 11 bases in between. The CDR3 runs 13 residues. Germline lookup yields CDR1 SNHLY and CDR2 FYNNEI. CDR3 sequence: CASSPEGRGELFF. DNA for the CDR3: TGTGCCAGCAGTCCAGAGGGGCGCGGGGAGCTGTTTTTT.

DNA for the CDR3: TGTGCCAGCAGCCCGTCGGGGAGGGCCGGGGGGACGCAGTATTTT. Its translation: CASSPSGRAGGTQYF. The V call is TRBV7-8, the J call TRBJ2-3; TRBD2 matches at 7 bases. Germline lookup yields CDR1 SGHVS and CDR2 FQNEAQ. There are 15 residues in the CDR3. J lost 9 bases, V lost 5 bases, and 14 bases had no gene match. Filled out from reference TRBV7-8 and TRBJ2-3, the complete variable domain reads GAGVSQSPRYKVAKRGQDVALRCDPISGHVSLFWYQQALGQGPEFLTYFQNEAQLDKSGLPSDRFFAERPEGSVSTLKIQRTQQEDSAVYLCASSPSGRAGGTQYFGPGTRLTVL.

The chain recombines TRBV19 with TRBJ2-3; 10 positions match TRBD1. The CDR3 runs to 13 residues. Trimming cost V 6 bases and J 4 bases; bases outside gene matches: 1. Germline lookup yields CDR1 LNHDA and CDR2 SQIVND (reference sequence). CDR3 sequence (DNA): TGTGCCAGTAGGACAGGGGGCTCAGATACGCAGTATTTT. Translating it yields CASRTGGSDTQYF. Complete variable domain (other parts from reference TRBV19 and TRBJ2-3): DGGITQSPKYLFRKEGQNVTLSCEQNLNHDAMYWYRQDPGQGLRLIYYSQIVNDFQKGDIAEGYSVSREKKESFPLTVTSAQKNPTAFYLCASRTGGSDTQYFGPGTRLTVL.

This clonotype is categorized as medium-sized. This chain connects TRBV7-3 to TRBJ1-1; no definite D call. V lost 5 bases and J 1 base, leaving 8 bases between the germline ends. The germline CDR1 and CDR2 sequences are SGHTA and FQGTGA. There are 13 residues in the CDR3. The CDR3 DNA follows: TGTGCCAGCAGCGCGGAAGCGAACACTGAAGCTTTCTTT. Protein: CASSAEANTEAFF.

CDR3 bases: TGTGCCACCAGCAGGACCCAGGCTGATGCAACTAATGAAAAACTGTTTTTT. It codes for CATSRTQADATNEKLFF. The genes are TRBV15 and TRBJ1-4; D gene ambiguous. The CDR3 covers 17 residues. V was shortened by 3 bases and J by 0 bases, with 14 bases between the two germline ends. The germline gives CDR1 LNHNV, CDR2 YYDKDF (reference sequence).

This clonotype has more than one count but fewer than ten. The V and J genes are TRBV30 and TRBJ2-5; possibly TRBD2 for D (6 bases). Trimming took off 4 bases at V and 7 bases at J, with 10 bases between the two ends. The CDR3 is 11 amino acids. Germline values: CDR1 GTSNPN, CDR2 SVGIG (reference sequence). In DNA, the CDR3 is TGTGCCTGGACCGCCGGGGGGACCCAGTACTTC. It is translated as CAWTAGGTQYF. Filled out from reference TRBV30 and TRBJ2-5, the complete variable domain reads SQTIHQWPATLVQPVGSPLSLECTVEGTSNPNLYWYRQAAGRGLQLLFYSVGIGQISSEVPQNLSASRPQDRQFILSSKKLLLSDSGFYLCAWTAGGTQYFGPGTRLLVL.

This clonotype has just a few counts. The CDR3 is CSASDGYTEAFF. Here the CDR3 DNA reads TGCAGTGCTAGTGACGGGTACACTGAAGCTTTCTTT. The chain carries TRBV20-1 and TRBJ1-1; D gene uncertain. The germline gives CDR1 DFQATT, CDR2 SNEGSKA (reference sequence). The CDR3 is made up of 12 amino acids. The germline V and J ends were trimmed by 3 bases and 3 bases, with 8 bases remaining between them.

As to this clonotype: The junction does not match germline at one end; this may be a read error. This chain uses TRBV7-7 with TRBJ2-5, with TRBD2 matching 9 bases. The germline gives CDR1 SSHAT, CDR2 FNYEAQ (reference sequence). The CDR3 contains 15 residues. CDR3: CASSSRSSGTETQYF. Written as DNA, the CDR3 is TGTGCTAGCAGCTCTAGGTCTAGCGGGACAGAGACCCAGTACTTC.

This clonotype was seen many times. The chain recombines TRBV30 with TRBJ1-5, with D unclear. Germline values: CDR1 GTSNPN, CDR2 SVGIG (reference sequence). This CDR3 has 12 amino acids. The ends were cut back, 4 bases at V and 4 bases at J, with 8 bases in the middle. For the CDR3, the DNA is TGTGCCTGGAACCATATAAATCAGCCCCAGCATTTT. It translates to CAWNHINQPQHF.

The rearrangement uses TRBV6-2 or TRBV6-3 and TRBJ2-1; tentative D call: TRBD2 (6 bases). V was pared by 2 bases and J by 8 bases, with 13 bases between. This CDR3 contains 14 residues. The germline V gene has CDR1 MNHEY and CDR2 SVGEGT. The CDR3 DNA is TGTGCCAGCAGTTACACCCGGGGGATGGATGAGCAGTTCTTC. This encodes CASSYTRGMDEQFF.

There are a few counts of this clonotype. This chain uses TRBV28 with TRBJ2-2, with no clear D. The CDR3 has 12 amino acids. V was clipped by 9 bases and J by 6 bases, with 11 bases between them. CDR1 is MDHEN and CDR2 is SYDVKM in the germline V gene. This CDR3 is CASLGLAGELFF. The CDR3 nucleotides are TGTGCCAGTCTTGGATTGGCCGGGGAGCTGTTTTTT.

The chain couples TRBV2 to TRBJ1-1; D is ambiguous. The CDR3 totals 15 residues. Trimming took 11 bases from V and 0 from J, leaving 19 bases between them. Germline assignment: CDR1 SNHLY and CDR2 FYNNEI. CDR3: CACSAASGVNTEAFF. For the CDR3, the DNA is TGTGCCTGTAGCGCGGCCAGCGGAGTGAACACTGAAGCTTTCTTT. The whole variable domain, remainder taken from reference TRBV2 and TRBJ1-1, is EPEVTQTPSHQVTQMGQEVILRCVPISNHLYFYWYRQILGQKVEFLVSFYNNEISEKSEIFDDQFSVERPDGSNFTLKIRSTKLEDSAMYFCACSAASGVNTEAFFGQGTRLTVV.

This clonotype was observed a few times. A much larger clone sits a single nucleotide away, making a read error possible. The chain couples TRBV6-4 to TRBJ2-7, with D maybe TRBD2 (5 bases). The CDR3 is 13 residues long. V was clipped by 7 bases and J by 2 bases, with 12 bases between them. Germline CDR1 and CDR2: MRHNA and SNTAGT. This CDR3 reads CASNRLIAYEQYF. In DNA, the CDR3 is TGTGCCAGCAACAGACTAATCGCCTACGAGCAGTACTTC.

This clonotype was counted ten times or more. The chain uses TRBV4-1 and TRBJ2-3, with 8 bases matching TRBD1. Germline V gene sequence: CDR1 MGHRA, CDR2 YSYEKL. V was clipped by 6 bases and J by 4 bases; unmatched bases: 15. The CDR3 spans 17 residues. In nucleotides, the CDR3 is TGCGCCAGCAGGCTAACATACCAAGGACAGGGCCCAGATACGCAGTATTTT. Amino acids: CASRLTYQGQGPDTQYF.

This clonotype was seen just once. The CDR3: CSARNRAGNNEQFF. The CDR3, as DNA: TGCAGTGCTAGAAATAGGGCGGGGAACAATGAGCAGTTCTTC. This chain links TRBV20-1 with TRBJ2-1; D is possibly TRBD2 (6 bases). Trimming cost V 2 bases and J 5 bases, with 13 bases left between them. The CDR3 is 14 residues long. The germline CDR1 and CDR2 sequences are DFQATT and SNEGSKA (reference sequence).

The gene calls are TRBV29-1 and TRBJ2-1, with a weak D call TRBD2 (6 bases). V dropped 7 bases and J dropped 9 bases, with 19 bases sitting between them. The germline V gene has CDR1 SQVTM and CDR2 ANQGSEA. There are 13 residues in the CDR3. The CDR3 reads CSGGDRTRSEQFF. The CDR3 DNA follows: TGCAGCGGGGGGGACCGAACTAGGAGTGAGCAGTTCTTC.

Note on this clonotype: The junction shows a germline mismatch at one end, possibly a read error. The rearrangement joins TRBV7-9 to TRBJ1-2, with 9 positions matching TRBD1. Germline V CDR1 and CDR2: SEHNR, FQNEAQ (reference sequence). There are 14 residues in the CDR3. DNA for the CDR3: TGTGCCAGCAGCTATCGGGACAGGGACTATGCCTACACCTTC. Translation gives CASSYRDRDYAYTF.

This clonotype came up many times. The chain combines TRBV6-4 with TRBJ2-2; 8 positions agree with TRBD1. The CDR3 has 13 amino acids. With 8 bases clipped from V and 3 bases from J, the junction kept 2 bases outside the gene matches. Germline V CDR1 and CDR2: MRHNA, SNTAGT. CDR3 coding DNA: TGTGCCAGCTCAGGGGGCGACACCGGGGAGCTGTTTTTT. It yields the protein CASSGGDTGELFF.

This clonotype was counted at least ten times. The chain joins TRBV9 to TRBJ1-3; unclear D gene. Germline loops: CDR1 SGDLS, CDR2 YYNGEE. Trimming shortened V by 2 bases and J by 8 bases, and 8 bases separated the two germline ends. The CDR3 runs to 12 residues. The CDR3 bases are TGTGCCAGCAGCGTTGGTCGGGACACCATATATTTT. Protein: CASSVGRDTIYF.